One and the same sample provided the 27 T cell receptor beta chains below, sequenced in a study of chemoradiotherapy in HPV16-positive cancers. Repertoires were generated with immunoSEQ multiplex PCR, while TCRdb's copy carries only in-frame clones and drops some. The sample has roughly 7,900 clones, around 81% seen once; the top ten hold 1.9%. This sample was taken from a patient who underwent chemoradiotherapy. These receptors were collected from a human donor with HPV-associated anogenital cancer.

J is TRBJ2-3 and V is TRBV5-1; no firm D call. This CDR3 spans 15 amino acids. V was pared by 4 bases and J by 2 bases, with 14 bases between. Germline V gives CDR1 SGHRS, CDR2 YFSETQ. The CDR3 DNA reads TGCGCCAGCAGCGGAGAGACAAGTTTCACAGATACGCAGTATTTT. Its translation is CASSGETSFTDTQYF.

The rearrangement joins TRBV5-1 to TRBJ1-1, with a weak D call TRBD1 (6 bases). CDR3 length equals 14 residues. V was trimmed by 0 bases and J by 8 bases, leaving 14 bases between them. Germline lookup yields CDR1 SGHRS and CDR2 YFSETQ. As DNA, the CDR3 is TGCGCCAGCAGCTTGGTTATGGGGGCGCGGGAAGCTTTCTTT. Its protein is CASSLVMGAREAFF. The full variable domain, with the rest looked up from reference TRBV5-1 and TRBJ1-1, is KAGVTQTPRYLIKTRGQQVTLSCSPISGHRSVSWYQQTPGQGLQFLFEYFSETQRNKGNFPGRFSGRQFSNSRSEMNVSTLELGDSALYLCASSLVMGAREAFFGQGTRLTVV.

The V gene is TRBV6-5, the J gene TRBJ2-3, with 8 bases aligning to TRBD2. Looked up from germline, CDR1 is MNHEY and CDR2 is SVGAGI. With V trimmed by 5 bases and J by 4 bases, 5 bases remained unmatched. The CDR3 is 14 amino acids. DNA of the CDR3: TGTGCCAGCAGTCGGGAGGGGTCGGCAGATACGCAGTATTTT. Translating it yields CASSREGSADTQYF.

The V gene is TRBV11-3, the J gene TRBJ1-1, with D possibly matching TRBD1 (5 bases). Looked up from germline, CDR1 is SGHNT and CDR2 is YENEEA. The CDR3 has 14 residues. V shed 1 base and J shed 1 base, with 7 bases lying between them. The CDR3, as DNA: TGTGCCAGCAGCTTAGGGGGCGAGAACACTGAAGCTTTCTTT. Its translation: CASSLGGENTEAFF.

The chain joins TRBV11-2 to TRBJ2-5; D might be TRBD2 (6 bases). Germline CDR1 reads SGHAT; CDR2 reads FQNNGV. CDR3 length equals 13 residues. V dropped 7 bases and J dropped 4 bases, with 13 bases sitting between them. The chain's CDR3 is CASNRAGGETQYF. As DNA, the CDR3 is TGTGCCAGCAACCGAGCCGGGGGAGAGACCCAGTACTTC.

This clone was detected only a few times. The CDR3 region has the DNA TGTGCCAGCAGTACCTTTCCGGGAGGCTACACCTTC. Protein product: CASSTFPGGYTF. The J gene is TRBJ1-2, the V gene TRBV28, with D hard to call. This CDR3 contains 12 residues. Germline values: CDR1 MDHEN, CDR2 SYDVKM. V was clipped by 5 bases and J by 8 bases, with 12 bases between them.

The V gene is TRBV6-1, the J gene TRBJ2-1; unclear D gene. The CDR3 has 11 amino acids. With 5 bases removed from V and 9 bases from J, the gap between germline ends came to 8 bases. Per germline, CDR1 MNHNS and CDR2 SASEGT. CDR3 nucleotide sequence: TGTGCCAGCAGTCAAGAGGTTGAGCAGTTCTTC. Its protein product is CASSQEVEQFF.

This CDR3 reads CASRRPGTANTGELFF. The DNA for the CDR3 is TGTGCCAGTAGACGACCCGGGACAGCGAACACCGGGGAGCTGTTTTTT. This chain joins TRBV19 and TRBJ2-2; 7 nucleotides agree with TRBD1. The CDR3 sequence is 16 residues long. V lost 6 bases, J lost 0 bases, and 7 bases stayed unmatched. Germline lookup yields CDR1 LNHDA and CDR2 SQIVND (reference sequence).

The J gene is TRBJ1-4, the V gene TRBV6-1, with D perhaps matching TRBD1 (5 bases). Germline V gives CDR1 MNHNS, CDR2 SASEGT. This CDR3 is 15 amino acids long. The V end was cut by 0 bases, the J end by 5 bases, with 10 bases between. In nucleotides, the CDR3 is TGTGCCAGCAGTGAAGCGGCAGGGTGGAATGAAAAACTGTTTTTT. Translating it yields CASSEAAGWNEKLFF.

This chain uses TRBV6-6 with TRBJ1-1; D gene ambiguous. This CDR3 contains 11 residues. Trimming removed 4 bases from V and 9 bases from J, with 9 bases in between. Per the germline V gene, CDR1 is MNHNY and CDR2 is SVGAGI (reference sequence). The CDR3 protein is CASSSLSKAFF. In nucleotides, the CDR3 is TGTGCCAGCAGTTCTTTATCTAAAGCTTTCTTT.

The V call is TRBV2, the J call TRBJ2-7; D is tentatively TRBD1 or TRBD2 (5 bases each). Germline-derived CDR1 and CDR2 are SNHLY and FYNNEI. The V gene lost 4 bases and the J gene lost 1 base, with 11 bases spanning the gap. The CDR3 spans 14 residues. CDR3 nucleotide sequence: TGTGCCAGCAGTGGCCGGGACGCTTCCTACGAGCAGTACTTC. Residues: CASSGRDASYEQYF.

The chain employs TRBV9 and TRBJ2-5; 14 nucleotides align to TRBD2. The CDR3 sequence is 19 residues long. V gave up 6 bases and J gave up 5 bases; unmatched junction bases: 18. The germline gives CDR1 SGDLS, CDR2 YYNGEE. The CDR3 coding sequence is TGTGCCAGCACCCCGGGACTAGCGGGGGTGCGGTCGTTTCAGGAGACCCAGTACTTC. The encoded protein is CASTPGLAGVRSFQETQYF.

This sequence joins TRBV7-7 and TRBJ2-1, with 10 bases fitting TRBD2. The J segment lost 8 bases and the V segment lost 2 bases, leaving 6 bases of the junction unmatched. Germline values: CDR1 SSHAT, CDR2 FNYEAQ (reference sequence). There are 15 residues in the CDR3. CDR3 amino acids: CASSLRLAGADEQFF. In DNA, the CDR3 is TGTGCCAGCAGCTTAAGGCTAGCGGGGGCGGATGAGCAGTTCTTC.

V usage is TRBV25-1 and J usage is TRBJ2-1; a weak D match, TRBD2 (6 bases). Trimming took off 4 bases at V and 0 bases at J, with 19 bases between the two ends. CDR1 MGHDK and CDR2 SYGVNS come from the germline V gene. The CDR3 is 18 amino acids. The CDR3 region is CASSGGTGGASSYNEQFF. Written as DNA, the CDR3 is TGTGCCAGCAGTGGGGGTACTGGCGGGGCCTCCTCCTACAATGAGCAGTTCTTC.

This chain uses TRBV6-5 with TRBJ1-6; D remains unclear. Germline CDR1 and CDR2: MNHEY and SVGAGI. V lost 10 bases and J lost 7, with 14 bases in between. The CDR3 runs to 13 residues. As DNA, the CDR3 is TGTGCCACCCTTCCGGACCCAAATTCACCCCTCCACTTT. The encoded protein is CATLPDPNSPLHF.

This chain links TRBV28 with TRBJ2-3; D is uncertain. Germline CDR1 and CDR2: MDHEN and SYDVKM. Trimming shortened V by 3 bases and J by 1 base, and 8 bases separated the two germline ends. The CDR3 has 14 residues. The DNA of the CDR3 is TGTGCCAGCAGTTTCGTGGCGGGCACAGATACGCAGTATTTT. Encoded protein: CASSFVAGTDTQYF.

The chain has TRBV5-1 and TRBJ2-3; 9 nucleotides match TRBD2. CDR3 length equals 18 residues. Looked up from germline, CDR1 is SGHRS and CDR2 is YFSETQ. J was trimmed by 0 bases and V by 0 bases; bases with no gene match: 8. The CDR3: CASSLAQAGGPSTDTQYF. Written as DNA, the CDR3 is TGCGCCAGCAGCTTGGCGCAAGCGGGGGGTCCTAGCACAGATACGCAGTATTTT.

This chain uses TRBV28 with TRBJ2-3; D ambiguous. V lost 3 bases and J lost 1, with 5 bases in between. The CDR3 runs 13 residues. Germline V CDR1 and CDR2: MDHEN, SYDVKM. The CDR3 coding sequence is TGTGCCAGCAGTTTCAGTGGCACAGATACGCAGTATTTT. This translates into CASSFSGTDTQYF.

The chain has TRBV7-6 and TRBJ1-2; unclear D gene. Looked up from germline, CDR1 is SGHVS and CDR2 is FNYEAQ. Trimming cost V 5 bases and J 8 bases, with 24 bases left between them. The CDR3 sequence is 16 residues long. The CDR3 loop is CASSNEGSGRELGYTF. For the CDR3, the DNA is TGTGCCAGCAGCAACGAGGGCTCGGGCCGAGAGTTGGGCTACACCTTC.

As regards this clone: Mismatch with germline at one junction end may stem from a read error. The chain couples TRBV29-1 to TRBJ1-2; the D gene is possibly TRBD1 (5 bases). The CDR3 totals 13 residues. Per the germline V gene, CDR1 is SQVTM and CDR2 is ANQGSEA. The CDR3 DNA reads TGCAGCGTTGACGGGCAGGGAGGCTATGGCCACACCTTC. It yields the protein CSVDGQGGYGHTF. Supplemented by reference TRBV29-1 and TRBJ1-2, the full variable domain reads SAVISQKPSRDICQRGTSLTIQCQVDSQVTMMFWYRQQPGQSLTLIATANQGSEATYESGFVIDKFPISRPNLTFSTLTVSNMSPEDSSIYLCSVDGQGGYGHTFGSGTRLTVV.

The V and J genes are TRBV28 and TRBJ2-7, with 7 bases aligning to TRBD1. Germline assignment: CDR1 MDHEN and CDR2 SYDVKM. This CDR3 has 15 amino acids. V shed 3 bases, J shed 4 bases, and the junction held 9 bases outside the gene matches. The CDR3 sequence is CASSLGRGNAYEQYF. The DNA of the CDR3 is TGTGCCAGCAGTTTGGGCAGGGGGAATGCTTACGAGCAGTACTTC.

This clone came up once. V and J are TRBV28 and TRBJ2-3, with TRBD1 matching over 9 bases. There are 14 residues in the CDR3. Looked up from germline, CDR1 is MDHEN and CDR2 is SYDVKM. V lost 10 bases and J lost 6; bases outside the gene matches: 11. Here the CDR3 DNA reads TGTGCCACCCGGGACAGGGTAAACGCGGATACGCAGTATTTT. It is translated as CATRDRVNADTQYF.

This clone was counted once. The V and J genes are TRBV7-2 and TRBJ1-1; D uncertain. The CDR3 runs to 14 residues. V lost 2 bases and J 1 base, leaving 8 bases between the germline ends. CDR1 SGHTA and CDR2 FQGNSA come from the germline V gene. CDR3 sequence: CASSLTPRNTEAFF. The CDR3 DNA reads TGTGCCAGCAGCTTAACCCCACGGAACACTGAAGCTTTCTTT.

J is TRBJ2-7 and V is TRBV28, with 7 nucleotides matching TRBD2. Losses at the gene ends were 3 bases for V and 1 base for J; bases not matched to a gene: 3. The CDR3 is made up of 14 amino acids. Germline V gene sequence: CDR1 MDHEN, CDR2 SYDVKM. The CDR3 is CASSLGGLSYEQYF. The CDR3 coding sequence is TGTGCCAGCAGTTTGGGAGGGCTTTCCTACGAGCAGTACTTC. The full variable domain, with the rest looked up from reference TRBV28 and TRBJ2-7, is DVKVTQSSRYLVKRTGEKVFLECVQDMDHENMFWYRQDPGLGLRLIYFSYDVKMKEKGDIPEGYSVSREKKERFSLILESASTNQTSMYLCASSLGGLSYEQYFGPGTRLTVT.

V is TRBV5-1 and J is TRBJ1-1; D is perhaps TRBD1 (5 bases). The CDR3 is 16 amino acids. Germline lookup yields CDR1 SGHRS and CDR2 YFSETQ. Trimming stripped 0 bases from V and 5 bases from J, with 17 bases between. CDR3 loop: CASSLALGVGDTEAFF. The CDR3 nucleotides are TGCGCCAGCAGCTTGGCCTTGGGGGTGGGGGATACTGAAGCTTTCTTT. The variable domain in full, with the rest retrieved from reference TRBV5-1 and TRBJ1-1, is KAGVTQTPRYLIKTRGQQVTLSCSPISGHRSVSWYQQTPGQGLQFLFEYFSETQRNKGNFPGRFSGRQFSNSRSEMNVSTLELGDSALYLCASSLALGVGDTEAFFGQGTRLTVV.

This sequence joins TRBV9 and TRBJ1-5; D might be TRBD1 (6 bases). The CDR3 sequence is 14 residues long. Trimming took off 3 bases at V and 1 base at J, with 8 bases between the two ends. The germline CDR1 and CDR2 sequences are SGDLS and YYNGEE. CDR3 region: CASSGGTSNQPQHF. Here the CDR3 DNA reads TGTGCCAGCAGCGGGGGGACAAGCAATCAGCCCCAGCATTTT.

The chain employs TRBV30 and TRBJ1-6; maybe TRBD1 (5 bases). Germline CDR1 and CDR2: GTSNPN and SVGIG (reference sequence). Deletions cut 0 bases from V and 7 bases from J, with 13 bases between. The CDR3 has 15 amino acids. CDR3 coding DNA: TGTGCCTGGAGTGTACGGGGGGGTCGGAATTCACCCCTCCACTTT. It specifies CAWSVRGGRNSPLHF.